Listed here is a single TCR beta chain. The source of the sample is a study of blood T cell repertoires in COVID-19. Study-level background: Sites in the United States, Italy and Spain provided acute and convalescent COVID-19 samples. T cells, B-cell-depleted T cells, or PBMCs supplied cDNA or gDNA.

How the authors handled the data: The assay estimated nucleated cells by amplifying reference gene primers. The table came from immunoSEQ multiplex PCR; TCRdb's copy has only in-frame clones and leaves some out. D and trimming were read from the DNA, whereas the V and J calls and clone size are those reported in that table. The sample records some 160,000 clones, about 80% being singletons. Germline V lookup: CDR1 MGHRA, CDR2 YSYEKL. V lost 4 bases and J 3 bases, leaving 18 bases between the germline ends. CDR3 length equals 16 residues. The clonotype comes from a human donor in a cohort sampled during active COVID-19. Sample: peripheral blood. This sequence joins TRBV4-1 and TRBJ1-2, with D maybe TRBD1 (6 bases). The CDR3 DNA is TGCGCCAGCAGCCGAGACCTAACCGGGACACACTATGGCTACACCTTC. This gives the protein CASSRDLTGTHYGYTF.